This T cell receptor beta chain was profiled in a study of low-dose radiotherapy and immunotherapy resistance in tumors. Study-level background: Every two weeks patients got nivolumab 240 mg flat dose, plus ipilimumab 1 mg/kg every six weeks, intravenously.

This clonotype was observed many times. Germline lookup yields CDR1 MNHEY and CDR2 SMNVEV (reference sequence). Trimming cost V 6 bases and J 2 bases, with 16 bases left between them. CDR3 size: 15 residues. Using a constant-region primer together with a V-primer adapter, TCRs were subjected to about 20 PCR cycles of amplification. Using its own MiXCR run on the reads, TCRdb lists one record per CDR3 protein. Of tens of thousands of distinct CDR3 sequences in the sample, 12% are singletons; the top ten hold roughly 6.2%. Described time point: before trial treatment. This TCR came from a female donor with ovarian cancer. The starting material was PBMCs, obtained before treatment. The rearrangement links TRBV27 to TRBJ2-5; tentative D call: TRBD2 (6 bases). In nucleotides, the CDR3 is TGTGCCAGCAGCATTGGAGGGGATGGGCAAGAGACCCAGTACTTC. Amino acids: CASSIGGDGQETQYF.